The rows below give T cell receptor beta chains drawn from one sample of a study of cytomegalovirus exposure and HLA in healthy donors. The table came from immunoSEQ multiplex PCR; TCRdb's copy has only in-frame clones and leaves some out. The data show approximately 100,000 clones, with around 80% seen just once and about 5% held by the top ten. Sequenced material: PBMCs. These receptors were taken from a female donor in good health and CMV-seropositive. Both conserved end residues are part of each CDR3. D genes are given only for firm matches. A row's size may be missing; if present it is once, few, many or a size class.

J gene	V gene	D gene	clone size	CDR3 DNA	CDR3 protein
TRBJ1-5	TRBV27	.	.	TGTGCCAGGGTAGGGACACCCCTTAGCAATCAGCCCCAGCATTTT	CARVGTPLSNQPQHF
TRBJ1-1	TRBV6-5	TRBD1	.	TGTGCCACTTCAGAACAGGGGGGCAACACTGAAGCTTTCTTT	CATSEQGGNTEAFF
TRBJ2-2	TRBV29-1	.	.	TGCAGCGTCGGTGCCACCGGGGAGCTGTTTTTT	CSVGATGELFF
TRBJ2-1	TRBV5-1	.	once	TGCGCCAGCAGCTCCGGTTTAGCTGAGCAGTTCTTC	CASSSGLAEQFF
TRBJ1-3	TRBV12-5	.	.	TGTGCTAGTGGTTTTAGCTGGAGCTCTGGAAACACCATATATTTT	CASGFSWSSGNTIYF
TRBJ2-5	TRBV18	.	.	TGTGCCAGCTCACAAAACGCCGCGACAGCAGTCCAAGAGACCCAGTACTTC	CASSQNAATAVQETQYF
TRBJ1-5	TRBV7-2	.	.	TGTGCCAGCAGCCCCGGACAGCTCAATCAGCCCCAGCATTTT	CASSPGQLNQPQHF
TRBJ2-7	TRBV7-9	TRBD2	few	TGTGCCAGCAGCTTTAGTGGACTAGCTTTTACGCCCGTCGCCTACGAGCAGTACTTC	CASSFSGLAFTPVAYEQYF
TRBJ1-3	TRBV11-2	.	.	TGTGCCAGCAGCTTGGCGGTGGACACCATATATTTT	CASSLAVDTIYF
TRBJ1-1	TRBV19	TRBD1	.	TGTGCCAGTAGTGGACCCGGGACAGAGAACACTGAAGCTTTCTTT	CASSGPGTENTEAFF
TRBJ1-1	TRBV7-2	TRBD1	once	TGTGCCAGCAGCTTCGGGACAGGGAACACTGAAGCTTTCTTT	CASSFGTGNTEAFF
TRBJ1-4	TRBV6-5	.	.	TGTGCCAGCAGTTACTCAGGGAGAAAGGGTGAAAAACTGTTTTTT	CASSYSGRKGEKLFF
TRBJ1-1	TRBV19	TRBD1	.	TGTGCCAGTAGAGCGAGACAGGGTCTTTTGGAAAGGAACACTGAAGCTTTCTTT	CASRARQGLLERNTEAFF
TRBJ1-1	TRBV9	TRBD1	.	TGTGCCAGCAGCGTAGCTGGACAGGGGGTGAACACTGAAGCTTTCTTT	CASSVAGQGVNTEAFF
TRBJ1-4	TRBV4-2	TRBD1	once	TGTGCCAGCAGCCCTCGGACAGGGGGGAGAAGGAGTGAAAAACTGTTTTTT	CASSPRTGGRRSEKLFF
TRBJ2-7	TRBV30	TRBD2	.	TGTGCCTGGAGTGTAGCGGGGGGCTACGAGCAGTACTTC	CAWSVAGGYEQYF
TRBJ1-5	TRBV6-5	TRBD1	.	TGTGCCAGCAGTTACTCTGGGACAGACAATCAGCCCCAGCATTTT	CASSYSGTDNQPQHF
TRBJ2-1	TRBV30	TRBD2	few	TGTGCCTGGAGTCGTCTAGCGGGGTACAATGAGCAGTTCTTC	CAWSRLAGYNEQFF
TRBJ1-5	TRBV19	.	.	TGTGCCAGTAGTCGAGGGTTTCTCTCCTATAGCAATCAGCCCCAGCATTTT	CASSRGFLSYSNQPQHF
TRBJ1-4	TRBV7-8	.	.	TGTGCCAGCAGCTTACGGAGAGCTTTAAATGAAAAACTGTTTTTT	CASSLRRALNEKLFF
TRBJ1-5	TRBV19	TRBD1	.	TGTGCCAGTAGTGCCACAGGGGGTCCCGGTCAGCCCCAGCATTTT	CASSATGGPGQPQHF
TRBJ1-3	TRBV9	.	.	TGTGCCAGCAGCGTGGAGGGTTTCTCTGGAAACACCATATATTTT	CASSVEGFSGNTIYF